This T cell receptor (beta chain) was sequenced in a study of CD8 T cells in Susac syndrome (dated by TCRdb to between 2019 and 2020). Study-level background: Repertoire sequencing was used to test whether CD8+ T cell activation and differentiation in Susac syndrome was antigen driven. CD8+ T cell repertoire clonality was compared between eleven to twelve healthy donors, approximately 14 Susac syndrome patients and approximately 16 multiple sclerosis patients. The full study reports these points: The number of individuals in the TCR sequencing and HLA analysis was recognized as being relatively small.

The germline V gene yields SGHAT for CDR1 and FQNNGV for CDR2. Including cysteine and phenylalanine, the CDR3 has 15 amino acids. The DNA shown is the 45-base CDR3, in frame from base 1. The trim is 0 bases for V and 6 bases for J, with a gap of 13 bases between the germline ends. RNA was extracted using the RNeasy kit, and about 0.5 to 1 ug of the RNA was reverse transcribed with random hexamers. The immunoSEQ multiplex PCR assay, which covers 54 Vbeta and 13 Jbeta segments, was used to amplify TCR beta CDR3 regions. PCR amplification bias was corrected by using a synthetic template baseline for primer optimization and computational correction. The published analysis was carried out like this. Reads were annotated to V, D and J genes per IMGT and analyzed with immunoSEQ Analyzer, keeping only productive sequences. Clonality was calculated as one minus the Shannon entropy normalized by log2 of the number of productive unique sequences. For each patient and control, public and private clones were evaluated among the 100 most prevalent clones. Clones were defined as Susac-specific when absent from the healthy and MS cohorts, from about 970 published viral clones and from other ImmuneACCESS disease sequences. TCRdb reprocessing: public reads trimmed at Q25 with fastp, clones called with MiXCR, in-frame beta chains kept. Entries are consolidated by CDR3 protein sequence, retaining the most common genes and DNA. The V and J calls here are based on TCRdb, not the publication. In this sample the table shows around 140,000 distinct CDR3 sequences, over 75% of which occur a single time. Of the sample, roughly 0.5% is held by the ten largest clones.

Peripheral blood CD8+ and CD4+ T cells from healthy donors, Susac syndrome patients and multiple sclerosis patients were profiled using high-throughput TCR beta sequencing. The multiple sclerosis controls were treatment-naive patients whose relapsing-remitting disease, either stable or active, fulfilled the revised McDonald criteria. Bulk CD8+ and CD4+ T cells were purified by magnetic negative isolation, while CD8+ TEMRA cells were enriched using FACS. Blood was drawn into EDTA tubes, processed within 24 hours, and PBMCs were isolated by density gradient centrifugation. PBMCs intended for TCR sequencing were cryopreserved in liquid nitrogen and were subsequently thawed in a 37 degrees C water bath. A purity of at least 90% was achieved for sorted or isolated CD4+, CD8+ and CD8+ TEMRA cells. A note on this clonotype: The antigen it binds to is not known. Base qualities were left out, and no much larger clone turns up one base away.

This TCR was recovered from a human donor with multiple sclerosis. The chain is assembled from TRBV11-2 and TRBJ2-3; the D segment may tentatively be TRBD1 or TRBD2, each giving 5 matched bases. The material sequenced was CD8+ T cells from PBMCs. The sequenced DNA: TGTGCCAGCAGCTTAGATCGGGGCGCCGGGGATACGCAGTATTTT. This translates into CASSLDRGAGDTQYF.